This is a list of T cell receptor beta chains from one sample in a study of cytotoxic CD8 clonotypes in ibrutinib-treated CLL. The data were produced by immunoSEQ multiplex PCR, yet TCRdb's version contains in-frame clones alone and is incomplete. The sample comprises 40,000 or so clones, around 70% of which are singletons, and roughly a tenth rests with the top ten. The input for sequencing was PBMCs, taken at disease progression, from a patient treated with ibrutinib. The receptors were sampled from a human donor with chronic lymphocytic leukemia. Each CDR3 is given with its conserved first and last residue. Fields, in order: V gene, J gene, D gene, clone size, CDR3 DNA, CDR3 protein. The D gene is left open where the match is weak. Expanded clones get a size class; other rows say once, few or many, or leave the size out.

TRBV10-2	TRBJ2-7	TRBD1	-	TGCGCCAGCAGTGTCGACAGGGTAGGCGAGCAGTACTTC	CASSVDRVGEQYF
TRBV27	TRBJ1-5	-	-	TGTGCCAGCAGTTTCAGGTATAGCAATCAGCCCCAGCATTTT	CASSFRYSNQPQHF
TRBV4-1	TRBJ2-7	-	few	TGCGCCAGCAGCCAAGTCGGGGGGCCCCGCCAGCAGTACTTC	CASSQVGGPRQQYF
TRBV18	TRBJ2-1	-	few	TGTGCCAGCTCACCAAGGGAGGATGAGCAGTTCTTC	CASSPREDEQFF
TRBV6-4	TRBJ2-1	-	-	TGTGCCAGCAGTGCCCCTCCCGGGGGAGGCCGTTCCAATGAGCAGTTCTTC	CASSAPPGGGRSNEQFF
TRBV5-6	TRBJ2-5	-	-	TGTGCCAGCAGCTTGGTGAACACCGAGACCCAGTACTTC	CASSLVNTETQYF
TRBV5-1	TRBJ2-1	TRBD2	-	TGCGCCAGCAGCTTGGAAACTAGCGGGATAGGTGAGCAGTTCTTC	CASSLETSGIGEQFF
TRBV6-5	TRBJ1-2	TRBD1	few	TGTGCCAGCAGGACAGGGGGCTGGGGCTATGGCTACACCTTC	CASRTGGWGYGYTF
TRBV11-3	TRBJ2-6	-	-	TGTGCCAGCAGCTTAGGCCATTCTGGGGCCAACGTCCTGACTTTC	CASSLGHSGANVLTF
TRBV27	TRBJ2-1	-	few	TGTGCCAGCAGACTAAACAATGAGCAGTTCTTC	CASRLNNEQFF
TRBV5-4	TRBJ1-6	-	-	TGTGCCAGCAGCTCGACTACGGGAACTAATTCACCCCTCCACTTT	CASSSTTGTNSPLHF
TRBV5-1	TRBJ1-3	TRBD1	few	TGCGCCAGCAGCTTGACGGACAGGGCGGACACCATATATTTT	CASSLTDRADTIYF
TRBV2	TRBJ1-1	-	-	TGTGCCAGCAGTGAGAGGCCGCTAATGGGAGCTTTCTTT	CASSERPLMGAFF
TRBV5-6	TRBJ2-3	TRBD2	-	TGTGCCAGCCCCTGGACTAGCGGGATTCGGGATACGCAGTATTTT	CASPWTSGIRDTQYF
TRBV29-1	TRBJ2-3	-	few	TGCAGCGTTACGTATACAGATACGCAGTATTTT	CSVTYTDTQYF
TRBV9	TRBJ2-2	-	-	TGTGCCAGCAGCGTTGGGGCCTTGACCAGCGGGGAGCTGTTTTTT	CASSVGALTSGELFF
TRBV4-1	TRBJ2-7	-	-	TGCGCCAGCAGCCAAGATCGGGGCACCACCTACGAGCAGTACTTC	CASSQDRGTTYEQYF
TRBV18	TRBJ1-6	-	-	TGTGCCAGCTCACCTGGAAATTCACCCCTCCACTTT	CASSPGNSPLHF
TRBV10-2	TRBJ1-2	-	-	TGCGCCAGCAGTCCCGTTCTGTACGACAACTATGGCTACACCTTC	CASSPVLYDNYGYTF
TRBV2	TRBJ1-3	-	-	TGTGCCAGCAGTGGTCTCGCGCCTGGGGGAAACACCATATATTTT	CASSGLAPGGNTIYF
TRBV7-9	TRBJ2-7	TRBD1	-	TGTGCCAGCAGCTTCCGACAGGGGCCCTACGAGCAGTACTTC	CASSFRQGPYEQYF
TRBV10-3	TRBJ2-7	-	-	TGTGCCATCAGTGAGGCAGGGCAGCAGTACTTC	CAISEAGQQYF
TRBV9	TRBJ2-1	TRBD2	-	TGTGCCAGCCGGCCGGGCGGGGGAATTAACAATGAGCAGTTCTTC	CASRPGGGINNEQFF
TRBV5-1	TRBJ2-5	TRBD1	once	TGCGCCAGCAGCACTGGGACAGGAGAGACCCAGTACTTC	CASSTGTGETQYF
TRBV10-2	TRBJ1-1	-	-	TGCGCCAGCACCAAAACGGACCGCTCGTGGGACACTGAAGCTTTCTTT	CASTKTDRSWDTEAFF
TRBV5-5	TRBJ2-4	-	-	TGTGCCAGCAGAGGGCCAATCGGAAGCCCCGAAAACATTCAGTACTTC	CASRGPIGSPENIQYF
TRBV6-5	TRBJ2-7	TRBD1	-	TGTGCCAGCAGTTACTCGGGACAGGGGTTCACCTACGAGCAGTACTTC	CASSYSGQGFTYEQYF
TRBV7-8	TRBJ2-1	TRBD2	-	TGTGCCAGCAGCTTAGCGGCGGGAGCCGGCAATGAGCAGTTCTTC	CASSLAAGAGNEQFF
TRBV7-2	TRBJ2-7	-	-	TGTGCCAGCAGCTTAGGGGACTACGAGCAGTACTTC	CASSLGDYEQYF
TRBV5-1	TRBJ1-2	-	-	TGCGCCAGCAGTGAGGCCCCGACAAGTAACTATGGCTACACCTTC	CASSEAPTSNYGYTF
TRBV30	TRBJ2-3	TRBD1	few	TGTGCCTGGAGCGGGACAGGGTTAACCGATACGCAGTATTTT	CAWSGTGLTDTQYF
TRBV2	TRBJ2-2	TRBD1	-	TGTGCCAGCAGTCTACGAGGACAGGGGGCGACAACGAACACCGGGGAGCTGTTTTTT	CASSLRGQGATTNTGELFF
TRBV2	TRBJ2-7	TRBD1	few	TGTGCCAGCAGGGGGACAGGGAGGCCCTACGAGCAGTACTTC	CASRGTGRPYEQYF
TRBV4-2	TRBJ1-6	-	-	TGTGCCAGCAGCCACACCGCCGGCCAGGGAAATTCACCCCTCCACTTT	CASSHTAGQGNSPLHF
TRBV25-1	TRBJ1-3	-	-	TGTGCCAGCAGTGATATGGGCAGCAGGTCTGGAAACACCATATATTTT	CASSDMGSRSGNTIYF
TRBV11-1	TRBJ1-1	TRBD1	-	TGTGCCAGCAGCTTAAGGGGGCGCGGGCGCAGAAACACTGAAGCTTTCTTT	CASSLRGRGRRNTEAFF
TRBV28	TRBJ1-5	TRBD1	few	TGTGCCAGCGAGGGACAGCTAATTAGCAATCAGCCCCAGCATTTT	CASEGQLISNQPQHF
TRBV5-1	TRBJ2-1	-	-	TGCGCCAGCAGCTTGGGCGCCATTAGCTCCTACAATGAGCAGTTCTTC	CASSLGAISSYNEQFF
TRBV30	TRBJ2-7	TRBD1	once	TGTGCCTGGAGAGGGACAGGGCCCTACGAGCAGTACTTC	CAWRGTGPYEQYF
TRBV14	TRBJ2-7	TRBD1	-	TGTGCCAGCAGGAAATCCGGGACAGGGTACTACGAGCAGTACTTC	CASRKSGTGYYEQYF
TRBV14	TRBJ1-4	-	few	TGTGCCAGCAGCCAAGAAGGGGGGGCCGGGGAAAAACTGTTTTTT	CASSQEGGAGEKLFF
TRBV28	TRBJ1-5	-	few	TGTGCCAGCAGTAGTCGGGGGGGAATTTGGCAGCCCCAGCATTTT	CASSSRGGIWQPQHF
TRBV6-1	TRBJ2-3	TRBD2	-	TGTGCCAGCAGCATTAGCGGGGCCCCGGAACGAACGCAGTATTTT	CASSISGAPERTQYF
TRBV19	TRBJ2-7	TRBD2	once	TGTGCCAGTGCTAGCGGGACGAGCTACGAGCAGTACTTC	CASASGTSYEQYF
TRBV28	TRBJ2-7	-	-	TGTGCCAGCAGTTACCCCGGACGTAACCCCTACGAGCAGTACTTC	CASSYPGRNPYEQYF
TRBV2	TRBJ1-2	TRBD1	few	TGTGCCAGCAGTGCAGGGGGTACTAACTATGGCTACACCTTC	CASSAGGTNYGYTF
TRBV7-2	TRBJ2-6	TRBD1	-	TGTGCCAGCAGCCCGTACAGGGGCTCTGGGGCCAACGTCCTGACTTTC	CASSPYRGSGANVLTF
TRBV5-1	TRBJ2-4	-	few	TGCGCCAGCAGCCTTGCGGCGGGCAAAAACATTCAGTACTTC	CASSLAAGKNIQYF
TRBV6-1	TRBJ1-5	-	-	TGTGCCAGCAGTGAAACTCTGCCAGGGTGGCCCCAGCATTTT	CASSETLPGWPQHF
TRBV4-1	TRBJ2-5	-	-	TGCGCCAGCAGCCTTACGGCCGGCCGAGAGACCCAGTACTTC	CASSLTAGRETQYF
TRBV6-5	TRBJ2-7	TRBD2	-	TGTGCCAGCAGCGTAGCGGGGGGGCCGTACGAGCAGTACTTC	CASSVAGGPYEQYF
TRBV28	TRBJ2-3	-	-	TGTGCCAGCAGTTCCTACACAGATACGCAGTATTTT	CASSSYTDTQYF
TRBV7-9	TRBJ2-5	-	-	TGTGCCAGCACTCGGTGGGGGCTAGGCCTCCAAGAGACCCAGTACTTC	CASTRWGLGLQETQYF
TRBV5-1	TRBJ2-1	-	-	TGCGCCAGCGGCCCTTCCCCCACCCCTAGTGAGCAGTTCTTC	CASGPSPTPSEQFF
TRBV6-5	TRBJ1-5	-	-	TGTGCCAGCAGTTCTAGGCCGGGGTCGGGGCAGCCCCAGCATTTT	CASSSRPGSGQPQHF
TRBV6-5	TRBJ1-5	-	once	TGTGCCAGCAGGCCTATAGGCAATCAGCCCCAGCATTTT	CASRPIGNQPQHF
TRBV5-1	TRBJ2-7	TRBD2	-	TGCGCCAGCAGCTTGTTAGCGGGGGGTAACGAGCAGTACTTC	CASSLLAGGNEQYF